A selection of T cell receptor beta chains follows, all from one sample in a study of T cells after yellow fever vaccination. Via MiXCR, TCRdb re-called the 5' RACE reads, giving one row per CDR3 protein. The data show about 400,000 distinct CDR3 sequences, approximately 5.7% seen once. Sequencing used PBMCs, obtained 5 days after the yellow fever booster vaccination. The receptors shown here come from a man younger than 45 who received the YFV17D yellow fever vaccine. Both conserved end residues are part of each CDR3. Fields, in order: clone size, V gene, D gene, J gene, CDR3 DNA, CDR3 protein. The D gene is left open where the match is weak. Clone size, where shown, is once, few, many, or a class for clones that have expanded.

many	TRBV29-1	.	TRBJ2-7	TGCAGCGTTGATAACCCCCCATACGAGCAGTACTTC	CSVDNPPYEQYF
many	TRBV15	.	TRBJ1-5	TGTGCCACCAGCAGACTCGGTAGCAATCAGCCCCAGCATTTT	CATSRLGSNQPQHF
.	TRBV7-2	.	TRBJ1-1	TGTGCCAGCAGCTTAGGGGGGGGGCTCGACACTGAAGCTTTCTTT	CASSLGGGLDTEAFF
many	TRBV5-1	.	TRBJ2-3	TGCGCCAGCAGCGGGGCCCTCGGGGATACGCAGTATTTT	CASSGALGDTQYF
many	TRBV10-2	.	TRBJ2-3	TGCGCCAGCAAAAAGATGGCAGGCCGCACAGATACGCAGTATTTT	CASKKMAGRTDTQYF
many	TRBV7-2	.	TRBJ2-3	TGTGCCAGCAGCTTAGAGGTCGGAGATACGCAGTATTTT	CASSLEVGDTQYF
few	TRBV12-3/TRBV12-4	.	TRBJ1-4	TGTGCCAGCAGCCCCTGGGGTAGCGCCAATGAAAAACTGTTTTTT	CASSPWGSANEKLFF
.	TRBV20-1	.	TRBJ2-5	TGCAGTGCTGTTACTCCCCAAGAGACCCAGTACTTC	CSAVTPQETQYF
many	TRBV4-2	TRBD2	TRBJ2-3	TGTGCCAGCAGCCAAGAGGCTCCGGGACTAGCGGCAGATACGCAGTATTTT	CASSQEAPGLAADTQYF
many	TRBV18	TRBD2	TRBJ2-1	TGTGCCAGCTCACGCGGACTAGCGGGAGTGGTGAATGAGCAGTTCTTC	CASSRGLAGVVNEQFF
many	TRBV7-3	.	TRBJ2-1	TGTGCCAGCAGCTTAACGGGCTACAATGAGCAGTTCTTC	CASSLTGYNEQFF
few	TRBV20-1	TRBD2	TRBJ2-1	TGCAGTGCTAGGCTAGCGGGAGGGCCGCCTGAGCAGTTCTTC	CSARLAGGPPEQFF
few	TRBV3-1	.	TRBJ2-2	TGTGCCAGCAGCCCAGGGCTTAAGACGACCGGGGAGCTGTTTTTT	CASSPGLKTTGELFF
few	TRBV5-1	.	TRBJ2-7	TGCGCCAGCAGCTTGCACAGGTATTACGAGCAGTACTTC	CASSLHRYYEQYF
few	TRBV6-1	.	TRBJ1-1	TGTGCCAGCAGGGAAACCTTGGCTGAAGCTTTCTTT	CASRETLAEAFF
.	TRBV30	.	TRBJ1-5	TGTGCCTGGAGTGTACGTCCTACGGGAAGAGTTTATCAGCCCCAGCATTTT	CAWSVRPTGRVYQPQHF
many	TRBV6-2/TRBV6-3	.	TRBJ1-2	TGTGCCAGCAGTTACAGCGGTCACACGGGTGACTATGGCTACACCTTC	CASSYSGHTGDYGYTF
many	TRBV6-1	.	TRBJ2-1	TGTGCCAGCAGGTCCGGGACACTTTACAATGAGCAGTTCTTC	CASRSGTLYNEQFF
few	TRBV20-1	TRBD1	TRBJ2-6	TGCAGTGCTGGCAGACAGGGTATAAACTCTGGGGCCAACGTCCTGACTTTC	CSAGRQGINSGANVLTF
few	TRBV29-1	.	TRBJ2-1	TGCAGCGTTGCCTACTACAATGAGCAGTTCTTC	CSVAYYNEQFF
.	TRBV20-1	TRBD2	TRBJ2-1	TGCAGTGCCCCCCCCCGGGACTACCAAAGGGAGCAGTTCTTC	CSAPPRDYQREQFF
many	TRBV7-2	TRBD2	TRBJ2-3	TGTGCCAGCAGACAAGCGGGAAGGCCAGATACGCAGTATTTT	CASRQAGRPDTQYF
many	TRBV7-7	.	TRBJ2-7	TGTGCCAGCAGCTTAGAAGTGGGCTACGAGCAGTACTTC	CASSLEVGYEQYF
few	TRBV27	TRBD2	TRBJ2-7	TGTGCCAGCAATTTAGCGGGAGGGAACGAGCAGTACTTC	CASNLAGGNEQYF
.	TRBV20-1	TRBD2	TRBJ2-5	TGCAGTGCAACGACTAGCAGGGAGACCCAGTACTTC	CSATTSRETQYF
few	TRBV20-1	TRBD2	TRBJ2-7	TGCAGTGCTAGAAGCCTAGCGGGAGGGCCTTACGAGCAGTACTTC	CSARSLAGGPYEQYF
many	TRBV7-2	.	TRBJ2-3	TGTGCCAGCAGCGTCGATTACACAGATACGCAGTATTTT	CASSVDYTDTQYF
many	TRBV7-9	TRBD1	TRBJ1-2	TGTGCCAGCAGTTTGGGACAGGGGTATGGCTACACCTTC	CASSLGQGYGYTF
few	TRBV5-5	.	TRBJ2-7	TGTGCCAGCAGCTTGTTACTAGTACCGAAAGAGCAGTACTTC	CASSLLLVPKEQYF
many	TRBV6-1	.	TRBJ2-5	TGTGCCAGCTTCTTTACGAGACAAGAGACCCAGTACTTC	CASFFTRQETQYF
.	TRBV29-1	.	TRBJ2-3	TGCAGCGTTGGGCAGGGGAAGAGCACAGATACGCAGTATTTT	CSVGQGKSTDTQYF
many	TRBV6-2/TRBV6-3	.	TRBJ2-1	TGTGCCTCCAGGGGTGGGTACAATGAGCAGTTCTTC	CASRGGYNEQFF
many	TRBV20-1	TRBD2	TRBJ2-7	TGCAGTGCTACGACTAGCGGGAGGTTGCACGAGCAGTACTTC	CSATTSGRLHEQYF
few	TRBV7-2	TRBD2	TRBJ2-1	TGTGCCAGCAGCTCAATTCAAGGGCTAGCGGGAGGGGATGAGCAGTTCTTC	CASSSIQGLAGGDEQFF
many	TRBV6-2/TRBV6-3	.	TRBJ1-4	TGTGCCAGCAGTTTGGATGCAACTAATGAAAAACTGTTTTTT	CASSLDATNEKLFF
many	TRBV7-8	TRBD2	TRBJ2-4	TGTGCCAGCAGCCCCACTAGCGGGAGAGAAATTCAGTACTTC	CASSPTSGREIQYF
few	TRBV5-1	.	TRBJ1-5	TGCGCCAGCAGCTTGGGGGTCAGGGGTAGCAATCAGCCCCAGCATTTT	CASSLGVRGSNQPQHF